The entry below describes one T cell receptor (beta chain). Sequencing templates came from extracted RNA that was reverse transcribed into cDNA. Sequencing was performed with immunoSEQ multiplex PCR; in TCRdb, only in-frame clones are kept and a portion is missing. The table records approximately 140,000 clones, 47% of them present only once. The data were taken from a study of CD8+ T cells in alopecia areata. Trimming removed 7 bases from V and 8 bases from J, with 23 bases in between. The germline CDR1 and CDR2 sequences are SQVTM and ANQGSEA. The CDR3 contains 14 residues. Researchers took lesional scalp punch biopsies and peripheral blood from people who were alopecia areata patients. CD4+ and CD8+ T cells were sorted from PBMCs stained for CD3, CD4 and CD8.

Sequenced sample: CD4+ T cells sorted from blood. The clonotype originates from a human donor with alopecia areata. This chain links TRBV29-1 with TRBJ1-1; D may be TRBD1 (5 bases). The CDR3 sequence is CSAPVEGSYVEAFF. DNA for the CDR3: TGCAGCGCCCCTGTCGAGGGGTCTTACGTCGAAGCTTTCTTT.